These 19 T cell receptor beta chains were all obtained from the same sample, sequenced in a study of CD8+ T cells in alopecia areata. It was cDNA, reverse transcribed from extracted RNA, that served as the sequencing template. Method: immunoSEQ multiplex PCR; TCRdb's copy keeps in-frame clones and lacks some. The sample lists approximately 66,000 clones; approximately 64% were seen once. The source material was CD8+ T cells sorted from blood, sampled at week 0. The source is a human donor with alopecia areata.

The rearrangement links TRBV29-1 to TRBJ1-2; 7 bases align to TRBD1. V lost 7 bases and J lost 7; bases outside the gene matches: 6. The CDR3 contains 11 residues. Per germline, CDR1 SQVTM and CDR2 ANQGSEA. Here the CDR3 DNA reads TGCAGCGCCGGGACAGTTTTTGGCTACACCTTC. It encodes CSAGTVFGYTF.

The chain employs TRBV19 and TRBJ1-1; D remains unclear. Germline lookup yields CDR1 LNHDA and CDR2 SQIVND (reference sequence). The CDR3 spans 13 residues. The V end lost 1 base, the J end lost 4 bases, and 7 bases lay between the germline ends. The CDR3 loop is CASSIGFGTEAFF. The CDR3 region has the DNA TGTGCCAGTAGTATAGGGTTCGGCACTGAAGCTTTCTTT.

The J gene is TRBJ1-1, the V gene TRBV6-6, with 9 bases fitting TRBD1. CDR1 is MNHNY, CDR2 SVGAGI, per germline (reference sequence). V was clipped by 0 bases and J by 7 bases; unmatched bases: 3. This CDR3 spans 14 amino acids. The CDR3 coding sequence is TGTGCCAGCAGTTACTCGGAGACAGGGGGTGAAGCTTTCTTT. Its protein product is CASSYSETGGEAFF.

This chain joins TRBV28 and TRBJ1-1, with D hard to call. The CDR3 totals 14 residues. Germline CDR1 MDHEN, CDR2 SYDVKM. V lost 2 bases and J 0 bases, leaving 7 bases between the germline ends. The CDR3 DNA sequence: TGTGCCAGCAGTTTAGACCAATTGAACACTGAAGCTTTCTTT. Translated: CASSLDQLNTEAFF.

This chain connects TRBV2 to TRBJ1-2, with 9 bases fitting TRBD1. Germline V lookup: CDR1 SNHLY, CDR2 FYNNEI. This CDR3 contains 18 residues. With V trimmed by 6 bases and J by 4 bases, 18 bases remained unmatched. The CDR3 reads CASRLQGASWARRYGYTF. The CDR3, as DNA: TGTGCCAGCAGATTACAGGGGGCGAGTTGGGCCCGCCGCTATGGCTACACCTTC.

This chain links TRBV29-1 with TRBJ2-7; 7 bases align to TRBD1. Trimming removed 6 bases from V and 5 bases from J; junction bases left unmatched: 13. Germline-derived CDR1 and CDR2 are SQVTM and ANQGSEA. CDR3 size: 14 residues. The CDR3 nucleotides read TGCAGCGTAGACACCGGACAGGCCGGGGACGAGCAGTACTTC. Translating it yields CSVDTGQAGDEQYF.

The V gene is TRBV27, the J gene TRBJ2-3; 10 nucleotides line up with TRBD2. This CDR3 contains 17 residues. CDR1 and CDR2 (germline): MNHEY, SMNVEV (reference sequence). J was trimmed by 0 bases and V by 3 bases; bases with no gene match: 6. The CDR3 region has the DNA TGTGCCAGCAGTTTTACCGCGACTAGCGGGAGCACAGATACGCAGTATTTT. Translating it yields CASSFTATSGSTDTQYF.

This chain uses TRBV27 with TRBJ2-1; 9 bases agree with TRBD1. Per the germline V gene, CDR1 is MNHEY and CDR2 is SMNVEV (reference sequence). V lost 5 bases to trimming and J lost 15 bases; unmatched junction nucleotides: 5. The CDR3 length is 11 residues. DNA of the CDR3: TGTGCCAGCAGTATGGGACAGGGAAGGTTCTTC. Residues: CASSMGQGRFF.

The J gene is TRBJ2-1, the V gene TRBV30, with D unresolved. This CDR3 contains 14 residues. The V gene's germline CDR1 is GTSNPN and CDR2 SVGIG (reference sequence). V was clipped by 3 bases and J by 8 bases, with 17 bases between them. The CDR3 DNA follows: TGTGCCTGGAGCGGTACTACCCCAACGGATGAGCAGTTCTTC. It translates to CAWSGTTPTDEQFF.

This chain links TRBV27 with TRBJ1-2, with D possibly matching TRBD1 (5 bases). Germline CDR1 MNHEY, CDR2 SMNVEV (reference sequence). CDR3 length: 15 residues. V lost 4 bases and J lost 3, with 15 bases in between. CDR3 coding DNA: TGTGCCAGCAGTTACATTCCGACAGATCACTATGGCTACACCTTC. Protein product: CASSYIPTDHYGYTF.

V usage is TRBV13 and J usage is TRBJ2-6; D possibly corresponds to TRBD1 (6 bases). Trimming removed 5 bases from V and 4 bases from J, with 21 bases in between. The CDR3 is 18 amino acids. CDR1 PRHDT and CDR2 FYEKMQ come from the germline V gene (reference sequence). Written as DNA, the CDR3 is TGTGCCAGCAGCCCTCGGGCAGGGGCTGGTGAGGGGGCCAACGTCCTGACTTTC. Protein sequence: CASSPRAGAGEGANVLTF.

The chain joins TRBV30 to TRBJ2-7; 15 nucleotides align to TRBD2. Germline V gene lookup returns CDR1 GTSNPN and CDR2 SVGIG (reference sequence). V trimming: 4 bases; J trimming: 7 bases; junction bases outside the gene matches: 11. This CDR3 has 16 residues. The chain's CDR3 is CAWTLGLAGGLGEQYF. CDR3 nucleotide sequence: TGTGCCTGGACGCTCGGACTAGCGGGAGGGCTGGGGGAGCAGTACTTC.

The rearrangement joins TRBV4-2 to TRBJ1-3, with D uncertain. CDR1 is LGHNA, CDR2 YNFKEQ, per germline. V lost 0 bases, J lost 0 bases, and 6 bases lay in between. This CDR3 is built from 15 residues. The CDR3 spells CASSQEAFSGNTIYF. The CDR3 nucleotides are TGTGCCAGCAGCCAAGAAGCCTTCTCTGGAAACACCATATATTTT.

The sample holds one count of this clone. The J gene is TRBJ2-3, the V gene TRBV6-4; D gene unclear. The germline V gene has CDR1 MRHNA and CDR2 SNTAGT. The CDR3 runs to 14 residues. Trimming took off 4 bases at V and 5 bases at J, with 13 bases between the two ends. CDR3 nucleotide sequence: TGTGCCAGCAGTGGGGGTCGGATGGGAGATACGCAGTATTTT. Translation: CASSGGRMGDTQYF.

This clone was picked up a small number of times. The CDR3 DNA reads TGTGCCAGCAGCTTGGGGACTAGCGGTGCGGGCGAGCAGTTCTTC. It translates to CASSLGTSGAGEQFF. V usage is TRBV7-9 and J usage is TRBJ2-1, with 11 bases fitting TRBD2. The CDR3 has 15 residues. The germline CDR1 and CDR2 sequences are SEHNR and FQNEAQ (reference sequence). With 3 bases clipped from V and 10 bases from J, the junction kept 8 bases outside the gene matches.

The genes are TRBV5-6 and TRBJ2-2, with no clear D. The CDR3 loop spans 14 amino acids. Deletions cut 1 base from V and 1 base from J, with 5 bases between. The germline V gene encodes CDR1 SGHDT and CDR2 YYEEEE. CDR3 sequence reads: CASSLRLNTGELFF. Here the CDR3 DNA reads TGTGCCAGCAGCTTGCGGTTGAACACCGGGGAGCTGTTTTTT.

The chain employs TRBV6-4 and TRBJ2-3; 10 bases are a match to TRBD2. Per germline, CDR1 MRHNA and CDR2 SNTAGT. Trimming at V came to 6 bases and at J to 2 bases, leaving 5 bases not matched to a gene. The CDR3 runs 15 residues. CDR3 region: CASSATSGHTDTQYF. For the CDR3, the DNA is TGTGCCAGCAGCGCGACTAGCGGGCACACAGATACGCAGTATTTT.

Only a few counts were recorded for this clone. The chain links TRBV5-1 to TRBJ2-1, with D possibly TRBD1 on 6 matching bases. CDR3 size: 14 residues. The V gene lost 2 bases and the J gene lost 7 bases, with 13 bases spanning the gap. Germline V gene lookup returns CDR1 SGHRS and CDR2 YFSETQ. The CDR3 spells CASSLTTGTNEQFF. The CDR3 coding sequence is TGCGCCAGCAGCTTAACTACCGGGACAAATGAGCAGTTCTTC.

The J gene is TRBJ1-5, the V gene TRBV4-1, with D uncertain. CDR1 and CDR2 from the germline V gene are MGHRA and YSYEKL. The CDR3 has 14 residues. Trimming removed 0 bases at V and 6 bases at J, with 9 bases between. The CDR3 here is CASSQDSAGQPQHF. CDR3 coding DNA: TGCGCCAGCAGCCAAGATTCAGCGGGTCAGCCCCAGCATTTT.